This T cell receptor (beta chain) appears in the sequencing data of a study of CD8 T cells in ankylosing spondylitis. TCRdb recomputed calls from the 5' RACE reads with MiXCR, one row per CDR3 protein. Among about 500,000 distinct CDR3 sequences, roughly 13% were seen once, and the ten largest hold under 7.5%. Points from the study as a whole: A TCR beta motif made of fewer than ten highly homologous variants seemed typical of ankylosing spondylitis blood.

This clonotype was observed a handful of times. Its antigen is still unknown. The CDR3 is 17 amino acids. Per the germline V gene, CDR1 is SGHTA and CDR2 is FQGNSA. Unmatched junction bases numbered 13, after V lost 6 bases and J lost 1 base. The receptor's source is a male donor with ankylosing spondylitis. The sample comprised blood, either unsorted or a sorted T cell fraction (not recorded which). The genes are TRBV7-2 and TRBJ2-3; 7 bases agree with TRBD2. The CDR3 coding sequence is TGTGCCAGCAGAAGAACGTTCGAGGCGGGAGGCACAGATACGCAGTATTTT. It translates to CASRRTFEAGGTDTQYF. Combining the CDR3 with reference TRBV7-2 and TRBJ2-3 gives the whole variable domain GAGVSQSPSNKVTEKGKDVELRCDPISGHTALYWYRQSLGQGLEFLIYFQGNSAPDKSGLPSDRFSAERTGGSVSTLTIQRTQQEDSAVYLCASRRTFEAGGTDTQYFGPGTRLTVL.